Below are 7 T cell receptor beta chains sequenced from a single sample in a study of siplizumab effects on memory and regulatory T cells. Libraries were prepared by immunoSEQ multiplex PCR; TCRdb keeps only in-frame clonotypes and omits some of them. Here the sample spans over 100,000 clones, about 94% being singletons. The specimen sequenced was non-Treg CD4+ T cells sorted from blood. The source is a human donor in good health.

This rearrangement joins TRBV15 to TRBJ1-2, with D hard to call. This CDR3 is 15 amino acids long. Trimming took 1 base from V and 3 from J, leaving 12 bases between them. The germline V gene has CDR1 LNHNV and CDR2 YYDKDF (reference sequence). CDR3 residues: CATSRGGETYYGYTF. CDR3 DNA sequence: TGTGCCACCAGCAGAGGTGGTGAAACTTACTATGGCTACACCTTC.

The J gene is TRBJ1-1, the V gene TRBV6-1, with 7 bases lining up with TRBD1. Per the germline V gene, CDR1 is MNHNS and CDR2 is SASEGT. The junction had 9 bases not matched to a gene; V was cut back by 4 bases and J by 4 bases. There are 15 residues in the CDR3. In DNA, the CDR3 is TGTGCCAGCAGTGCCCAACCGGACAGGTCCACTGAAGCTTTCTTT. Translating gives CASSAQPDRSTEAFF.

The chain joins TRBV2 to TRBJ2-7, with a tentative D call TRBD1 (6 bases). Germline CDR1 SNHLY, CDR2 FYNNEI. The CDR3 totals 15 residues. Trimming took off 5 bases at V and 4 bases at J, with 18 bases between the two ends. CDR3 sequence (DNA): TGTGCCAGCAGTAACCCTACAGGGCTGGTTTACGAGCAGTACTTC. As protein: CASSNPTGLVYEQYF.

V usage is TRBV10-3 and J usage is TRBJ1-1; D may be TRBD1 (5 bases). Trimming pared 2 bases from V and 0 bases from J, leaving 10 bases between. CDR3 size: 15 residues. Germline loops: CDR1 ENHRY, CDR2 SYGVKD. CDR3 nucleotides: TGTGCCATCAGTGAGACAGGAGGACTGAACACTGAAGCTTTCTTT. Translation gives CAISETGGLNTEAFF.

This clone was seen more than once but under ten times. The chain links TRBV9 to TRBJ1-1; D not certain. The CDR3 loop spans 16 amino acids. The V end lost 0 bases, the J end lost 0 bases, and 12 bases lay between the germline ends. Looked up from germline, CDR1 is SGDLS and CDR2 is YYNGEE. This CDR3 reads CASSVDNGRMNTEAFF. The CDR3 DNA is TGTGCCAGCAGCGTAGACAACGGACGCATGAACACTGAAGCTTTCTTT.

The V gene is TRBV5-4, the J gene TRBJ2-3; D is uncertain. Trimming pared 2 bases from V and 2 bases from J, leaving 3 bases between. This CDR3 spans 12 amino acids. Germline V gives CDR1 SGHNT, CDR2 YYREEE (reference sequence). CDR3 nucleotide sequence: TGTGCCAGCAGCTTCTTCACAGATACGCAGTATTTT. Encoded protein: CASSFFTDTQYF.

The chain uses TRBV7-3 and TRBJ2-3; 8 bases fit TRBD2. V gave up 1 base and J gave up 6 bases; unmatched junction bases: 12. The germline gives CDR1 SGHTA, CDR2 FQGTGA. The CDR3 runs 17 residues. The CDR3 DNA sequence: TGTGCCAGCAGCTTAAATGTTGGGGGACTAGGTTCCGATACGCAGTATTTT. As protein: CASSLNVGGLGSDTQYF.